These T cell receptor beta chains were read from a single sample in a study of blood T cell repertoires in COVID-19. Libraries were prepared by immunoSEQ multiplex PCR; TCRdb keeps only in-frame clonotypes and omits some of them. The data hold 45,000 to 65,000 clones, with approximately 80% observed a single time. Sequencing was performed on peripheral blood. These TCRs come from a woman in her sixties with acute or convalescent COVID-19. Each CDR3 is given with its conserved first and last residue. The D gene is left open where the match is weak. Where a row states a size, it is once, few, many or the class of an expanded clone; other rows omit it.

CDR3nt | CDR3aa | j_gene | v_gene | d_gene | abundance
TGCGCCAGCAGCCAAGAAGGGCGGGAGGTCGGTTCACCCCTCCACTTT | CASSQEGREVGSPLHF | TRBJ1-6 | TRBV4-1 | - | -
TGTGCCAGCAGTGTCGGCAGGGACTATGGCTACACCTTC | CASSVGRDYGYTF | TRBJ1-2 | TRBV2 | - | -
TGTGCCAGTAGTACCGTTACAGGGGCGGTCCAGCCCCAGCATTTT | CASSTVTGAVQPQHF | TRBJ1-5 | TRBV19 | TRBD1 | once
TGTGCCAGTATGATTGCCCGGACAAACACTGAAGCTTTCTTT | CASMIARTNTEAFF | TRBJ1-1 | TRBV6-5 | - | -
TGTGCCAGCAGCTCCGGGACAGGGGCGCACAATGAGCAGTTCTTC | CASSSGTGAHNEQFF | TRBJ2-1 | TRBV11-2 | TRBD1 | -
TGTGCCAGCAGTTCCACAGTTACGGGGGAAGGTCAGCCCCAGCATTTT | CASSSTVTGEGQPQHF | TRBJ1-5 | TRBV7-6 | - | -
TGTGCCAGCAGCCCCCCCGACTCCCGCTCTGGAAACACCATATATTTT | CASSPPDSRSGNTIYF | TRBJ1-3 | TRBV9 | - | once
TGTGCCTGGAGCAACCTAGGGGCCAGGGACAATGAGCAGTTCTTC | CAWSNLGARDNEQFF | TRBJ2-1 | TRBV30 | - | -
TGTGCCTGGAGTCCCCGGGGGGTTCCTAACTATGGCTACACCTTC | CAWSPRGVPNYGYTF | TRBJ1-2 | TRBV30 | - | -
TGTGCCAGCAGCTTAAGCGAGGGTACCGGGGAGCTGTTTTTT | CASSLSEGTGELFF | TRBJ2-2 | TRBV11-2 | - | once
TGTGCCAGCAGGAGGACTACAACTAATGAAAAACTGTTTTTT | CASRRTTTNEKLFF | TRBJ1-4 | TRBV28 | - | -
TGCAGTGCTAGTGGACTAGCGGGTGGACAGCCGTCCTACGAGCAGTACTTC | CSASGLAGGQPSYEQYF | TRBJ2-7 | TRBV20-1 | TRBD2 | -
TGTGCCAGCAGACCCGCCGGGACAGGGGTAGGAAACACCATATATTTT | CASRPAGTGVGNTIYF | TRBJ1-3 | TRBV28 | TRBD1 | -
TGTGCCAGCTCACCAACAGCTCCTGGGGCCAACGTCCTGACTTTC | CASSPTAPGANVLTF | TRBJ2-6 | TRBV18 | - | once